This T cell receptor beta chain was identified in a study of T cells in Graves' hyperthyroidism and ophthalmopathy. As for this clonotype: Its antigen is not known.

Ophthalmopathy patients showed a Clinical Activity Score of at least 3, NOSPECS grade of at least 4 and duration under 3 months. Lactation, pregnancy, other autoimmune disease or uncontrolled infection excluded patients. Each 10 ml fresh peripheral blood draw supplied the PBMCs. RNA transcripts served as the template for amplifying TCR beta CDR3 regions. Carried out on the TCR CDR3, a first-round RT-PCR used the HTBI primer set. TCRdb processed the multiplex PCR reads anew with MiXCR; each CDR3 protein has one entry. The table includes 300,000 or so distinct CDR3 sequences, 17% detected once. Deletions cut 2 bases from V and 4 bases from J, with 12 bases between. The CDR3 has 15 residues. Germline lookup yields CDR1 SGDLS and CDR2 YYNGEE. Study-wide results and caveats: Ophthalmopathy was told apart from stable hyperthyroidism by a 13 V-J model.

J is TRBJ1-4 and V is TRBV9, with a tentative D call TRBD1 (6 bases). Sequenced material: blood. This receptor was taken from a woman aged 55-69 years with Graves' ophthalmopathy. CDR3 DNA: TGTGCCAGCAGCGTCTCACAGGGATATAATGAAAAACTGTTTTTT. Encoded protein: CASSVSQGYNEKLFF.